This entry lists 5 T cell receptor beta chains sequenced from one sample in a study of molecular identifiers for immune sequencing clone quantification. Via MiXCR, TCRdb re-called the PCR reads, giving one row per CDR3 protein. Of 300,000 to 400,000 distinct CDR3 sequences in the sample, around a fifth were seen once. Material: naive CD8+ T cells from blood, with Jurkat cell RNA spiked in. Subset noted: FACS-sorted CD8+CD4-CCR7+CD45RA+ naive T cells. These receptors were taken from a human donor in good health. Some libraries in this study had Jurkat cell RNA spiked in.

This clonotype was found many times. The rearrangement uses TRBV7-9 and TRBJ2-3, with 9 bases lining up with TRBD2. CDR3 size: 16 residues. V dropped 4 bases and J dropped 3; count of bases not matched to a gene: 8. CDR1 and CDR2 (germline): SEHNR, FQNEAQ (reference sequence). The CDR3: CASSSLGTSRTDTQYF. DNA of the CDR3: TGTGCCAGCAGCTCCCTCGGGACTAGCAGGACAGATACGCAGTATTTT. Together with reference TRBV7-9 and TRBJ2-3, the CDR3 gives the full variable domain: DTGVSQNPRHKITKRGQNVTFRCDPISEHNRLYWYRQTLGQGPEFLTYFQNEAQLEKSRLLSDRFSAERPKGSFSTLEIQRTEQGDSAMYLCASSSLGTSRTDTQYFGPGTRLTVL.

The rearrangement uses TRBV10-3 and TRBJ2-7, with D perhaps TRBD1 (5 bases). V shed 2 bases and J shed 3 bases, with 14 bases lying between them. This CDR3 has 15 residues. Germline V gene data show CDR1 as ENHRY and CDR2 as SYGVKD. DNA of the CDR3: TGTGCCATCAGTGAGGTGCCCGACAGAAACTACGAGCAGTACTTC. This gives the protein CAISEVPDRNYEQYF.

This clonotype was counted only a few times. The chain links TRBV6-6 to TRBJ2-1; tentative D call: TRBD1 (5 bases). V shed 2 bases and J shed 5 bases, with 13 bases lying between them. Germline-derived CDR1 and CDR2 are MNHNY and SVGAGI (reference sequence). The CDR3 sequence is 15 residues long. CDR3 amino acids: CASSYSVTVNNEQFF. The CDR3 DNA is TGTGCCAGCAGTTACAGCGTGACAGTAAACAATGAGCAGTTCTTC.

There are many counts of this clonotype. The CDR3 nucleotides read TGTGCCAGCAGCTCGGGGACAGGGCGAATTTCAGCTTTCTTT. As protein: CASSSGTGRISAFF. The rearrangement joins TRBV7-2 to TRBJ1-1, with 9 bases fitting TRBD1. The CDR3 has 14 residues. J gave up 10 bases and V 4 bases, and 10 bases lay outside the gene matches. CDR1 SGHTA and CDR2 FQGNSA come from the germline V gene.

Concerning this clonotype: This clone may be a read error of a much larger clone one base away. This chain connects TRBV6-2 or TRBV6-3 to TRBJ2-7, with 9 bases fitting TRBD2. The CDR3 covers 17 residues. Per germline, CDR1 MNHEY and CDR2 SVGEGT. CDR3 coding DNA: TGTGCCAGCAATTACTCGGCCCGGACTAGCGTCTCCTACGAGCAGTACTTC. This encodes CASNYSARTSVSYEQYF.